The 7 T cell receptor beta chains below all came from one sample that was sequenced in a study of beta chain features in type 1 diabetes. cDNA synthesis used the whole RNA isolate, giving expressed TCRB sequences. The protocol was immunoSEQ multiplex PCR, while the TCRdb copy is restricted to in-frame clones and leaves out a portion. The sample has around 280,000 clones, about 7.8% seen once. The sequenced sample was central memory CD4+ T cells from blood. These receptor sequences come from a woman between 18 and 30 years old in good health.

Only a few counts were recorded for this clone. In DNA form, the CDR3 reads TGCAGCGTTGTTGGGATGAACACTGAAGCTTTCTTT. Translating gives CSVVGMNTEAFF. The chain links TRBV29-1 to TRBJ1-1; D is uncertain. V was shortened by 4 bases and J by 0 bases, with 6 bases between the two germline ends. Per germline, CDR1 SQVTM and CDR2 ANQGSEA. This CDR3 contains 12 residues. The full variable domain, completed using reference TRBV29-1 and TRBJ1-1, is SAVISQKPSRDICQRGTSLTIQCQVDSQVTMMFWYRQQPGQSLTLIATANQGSEATYESGFVIDKFPISRPNLTFSTLTVSNMSPEDSSIYLCSVVGMNTEAFFGQGTRLTVV.

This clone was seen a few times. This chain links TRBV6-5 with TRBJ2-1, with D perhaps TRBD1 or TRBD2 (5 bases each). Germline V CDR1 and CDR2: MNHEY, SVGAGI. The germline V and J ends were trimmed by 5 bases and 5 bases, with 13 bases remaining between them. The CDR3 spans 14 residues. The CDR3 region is CASSEGTDHNEQFF. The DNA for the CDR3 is TGTGCCAGCAGTGAAGGGACCGACCACAATGAGCAGTTCTTC.

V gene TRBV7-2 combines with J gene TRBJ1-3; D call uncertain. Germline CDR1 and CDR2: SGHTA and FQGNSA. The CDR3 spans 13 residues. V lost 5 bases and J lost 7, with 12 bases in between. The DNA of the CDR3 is TGTGCCAGCAGCCCCTCCCGTGGGAACACCATATATTTT. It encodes CASSPSRGNTIYF.

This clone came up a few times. CDR3 protein: CASSPFSYEQYF. CDR3 bases: TGTGCCAGCTCGCCTTTCTCCTACGAGCAGTACTTC. This chain joins TRBV18 and TRBJ2-7, with D uncertain. CDR3 length equals 12 residues. Trimming left V 6 bases short and J 0 bases short, with 6 bases between. Germline-derived CDR1 and CDR2 are KGHSH and LQKENI.

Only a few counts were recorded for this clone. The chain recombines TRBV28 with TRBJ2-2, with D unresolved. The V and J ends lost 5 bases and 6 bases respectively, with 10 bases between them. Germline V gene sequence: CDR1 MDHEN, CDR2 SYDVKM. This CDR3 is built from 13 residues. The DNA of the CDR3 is TGTGCCAGCAGTCCGCGAAGGGCCGGGGAGCTGTTTTTT. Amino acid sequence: CASSPRRAGELFF.

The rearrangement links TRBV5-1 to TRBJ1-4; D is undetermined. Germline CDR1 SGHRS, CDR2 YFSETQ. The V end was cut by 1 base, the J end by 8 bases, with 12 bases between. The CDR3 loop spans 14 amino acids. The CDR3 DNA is TGCGCCAGCAGCTTGTGGGCGGGTGCGGAAAAACTGTTTTTT. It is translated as CASSLWAGAEKLFF.

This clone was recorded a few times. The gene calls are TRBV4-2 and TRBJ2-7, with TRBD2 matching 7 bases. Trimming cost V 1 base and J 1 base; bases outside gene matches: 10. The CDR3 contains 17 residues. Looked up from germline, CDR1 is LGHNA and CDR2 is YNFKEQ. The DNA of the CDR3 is TGTGCCAGCAGCCAAGTAGTCGCTAGCGGCATATCCTACGAGCAGTACTTC. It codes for CASSQVVASGISYEQYF.